The source of this T cell receptor (beta chain) is a study of T cells in Graves' hyperthyroidism and ophthalmopathy. As for the study in general: The authors collected peripheral blood at initial diagnosis, before any treatment.

Using RNA transcripts as the source, TCR beta CDR3 regions were amplified. HTBI primers were the set used in a first-round RT-PCR of the TCR CDR3. TCRdb reanalysed the multiplex PCR reads using MiXCR and keeps one entry per CDR3 protein. The sample records about 200,000 distinct CDR3 sequences, 17% being singletons. The germline V gene encodes CDR1 DFQATT and CDR2 SNEGSKA (reference sequence). The CDR3 totals 16 residues. J was trimmed by 2 bases and V by 6 bases; bases with no gene match: 11. The diagnoses drew upon clinical symptoms, serum thyroxine and TRAb, thyroid ultrasound and orbital computed tomography. Worth noting for this clonotype: The antigen remains unidentified.

Study-level results: Prediction of ophthalmopathy progression came a median roughly 7.1 months pre-onset.

The sample taken for sequencing was blood. This clonotype was sampled from a woman between 45 and 60 years old with Graves' hyperthyroidism. The chain couples TRBV20-1 to TRBJ1-5; 9 bases fit TRBD1. CDR3 protein: CSALSYRGLGNQPQHF. The CDR3 DNA reads as TGCAGTGCCCTATCTTACAGGGGGCTGGGCAATCAGCCCCAGCATTTT.